One sample yielded the 32 T cell receptor beta chains listed below, sequenced in a study of CD8+ T cells in alopecia areata (dated by TCRdb to the late 2010s). Receptor libraries were prepared by the immunoSEQ multiplex PCR assay. To provide template for TCR sequencing, every sample had RNA extracted and reverse transcribed into cDNA. Imported from immuneACCESS, the table was reduced by TCRdb to in-frame sequences with V and J called. These copies leave out some clones; in studies compared against another copy, an unresolved V gene accounts for under half, and the cause of the remainder is not known. The sample includes about 300,000 clones, with 58% observed a single time. Of the sample, around 1.7% is held by the ten largest clones. Reading the label with the study, this specimen's time point is: around 22 weeks on oral tofacitinib. The sample's treatment or condition label, decoded: oral pan-JAK inhibitor, 5-10 mg twice daily.

Sample: CD4+ T cells sorted from blood, taken at week 24, from a patient treated with tofacitinib. The receptors here all came from a human donor with alopecia areata.

J is TRBJ2-1 and V is TRBV4-3, with 12 bases identical to TRBD2. CDR3 length: 16 amino acids. Germline CDR1 reads LGHNA; CDR2 reads YSLEER. V lost 1 base and J lost 2; bases outside the gene matches: 0. CDR3 nucleotide sequence: TGCGCCAGCAGCCAAGCTAGCGGGGGGGCCTACAATGAGCAGTTCTTC. This sequence encodes CASSQASGGAYNEQFF.

This chain links TRBV5-1 with TRBJ2-1; TRBD1 agrees at 9 bases. Per the germline V gene, CDR1 is SGHRS and CDR2 is YFSETQ. The CDR3 has 16 residues. Trimming removed 3 bases from V and 7 bases from J; junction bases left unmatched: 11. The CDR3 region has the DNA TGCGCCAGCAGCTCTCCGGGACAGGGAGCGGTGAATGAGCAGTTCTTC. Residues: CASSSPGQGAVNEQFF.

This clone was counted a few times. The J gene is TRBJ1-1, the V gene TRBV15, with D possibly TRBD1 on 5 matching bases. CDR3 size: 15 residues. Deletions cut 4 bases from V and 4 bases from J, with 16 bases between. In germline, CDR1 is LNHNV, CDR2 YYDKDF (reference sequence). Here the CDR3 reads CATSTEVGVGTEAFF. Written as DNA, the CDR3 is TGTGCCACCAGCACAGAGGTAGGGGTTGGCACTGAAGCTTTCTTT.

This clone was counted a few times. The rearrangement joins TRBV25-1 to TRBJ2-5, with D maybe TRBD2 (5 bases). Trimming removed 3 bases from V and 3 bases from J, with 11 bases in between. The germline V gene encodes CDR1 MGHDK and CDR2 SYGVNS. The CDR3 runs 14 residues. The CDR3 here is CASSDPRREETQYF. The CDR3 region has the DNA TGTGCCAGCAGTGACCCCCGGCGGGAAGAGACCCAGTACTTC.

The chain links TRBV18 to TRBJ1-2, with D hard to call. The length of the CDR3 is 14 residues. V lost 1 base and J 4 bases, leaving 10 bases between the germline ends. Germline V CDR1 and CDR2: KGHSH, LQKENI. The CDR3 region is CASSPRPGLYGYTF. The CDR3, as DNA: TGTGCCAGCTCACCACGCCCAGGTCTCTATGGCTACACCTTC. The variable domain in full, with the rest retrieved from reference TRBV18 and TRBJ1-2, is NAGVMQNPRHLVRRRGQEARLRCSPMKGHSHVYWYRQLPEEGLKFMVYLQKENIIDESGMPKERFSAEFPKEGPSILRIQQVVRGDSAAYFCASSPRPGLYGYTFGSGTRLTVV.

This chain connects TRBV25-1 to TRBJ1-4, with unresolved D. The germline CDR1 and CDR2 sequences are MGHDK and SYGVNS. V lost 1 base, J lost 5 bases, and 11 bases lay in between. The CDR3 is made up of 15 amino acids. Here the CDR3 DNA reads TGTGCCAGCAGTGAATCAGGCCTCCTGAATGAAAAACTGTTTTTT. This encodes CASSESGLLNEKLFF.

This clone was counted only a few times. J is TRBJ2-2 and V is TRBV29-1; no reliable D call. Germline V CDR1 and CDR2: SQVTM, ANQGSEA. This CDR3 has 15 amino acids. Deletions cut 4 bases from V and 4 bases from J, with 16 bases between. This CDR3 reads CSVVWSRSFTGELFF. Here the CDR3 DNA reads TGCAGCGTTGTATGGAGCAGGTCCTTCACCGGGGAGCTGTTTTTT.

This clone has only one observation. This chain joins TRBV4-1 and TRBJ1-2, with unresolved D. CDR1 is MGHRA, CDR2 YSYEKL, per germline. V was shortened by 3 bases and J by 2 bases, with 13 bases between the two germline ends. The CDR3 covers 15 residues. As DNA, the CDR3 is TGCGCCAGCAGCCAGGGTCCGGAGGGAAACTATGGCTACACCTTC. This codes for CASSQGPEGNYGYTF.

The chain joins TRBV30 to TRBJ2-2; D possibly corresponds to TRBD1 (6 bases). Deletions cut 6 bases from V and 4 bases from J, with 18 bases between. The CDR3 runs 15 residues. The germline V gene encodes CDR1 GTSNPN and CDR2 SVGIG (reference sequence). The CDR3 is CACHYRASITGELFF. The CDR3 DNA reads as TGTGCCTGCCACTACAGGGCCTCCATCACCGGGGAGCTGTTTTTT.

V is TRBV29-1 and J is TRBJ2-1, with no clear D. The CDR3 has 12 residues. Germline V CDR1 and CDR2: SQVTM, ANQGSEA. V gave up 4 bases and J gave up 5 bases, with 9 bases separating them. The CDR3 region is CSVAPGHNEQFF. CDR3 nucleotides: TGCAGCGTTGCTCCGGGCCACAATGAGCAGTTCTTC.

The chain carries TRBV11-2 and TRBJ2-5; tentatively, D is TRBD1 or TRBD2 (6 bases each). CDR3 length equals 13 residues. V lost 4 bases, J lost 5 bases, and 11 bases lay in between. Germline values: CDR1 SGHAT, CDR2 FQNNGV. CDR3 protein: CASSWGAGETQYF. Written as DNA, the CDR3 is TGTGCCAGCAGCTGGGGGGCCGGGGAGACCCAGTACTTC.

The CDR3 loop is CASTRRALNYGYTF. The CDR3 coding sequence is TGCGCCAGCACTCGGAGGGCGCTTAACTATGGCTACACCTTC. The chain couples TRBV23-1 to TRBJ1-2; D gene uncertain. TRBV23-1 is an open reading frame whose function is uncertain. Trimming removed 7 bases from V and 1 base from J, with 13 bases in between. The CDR3 spans 14 residues.

V and J are TRBV4-3 and TRBJ1-2; TRBD1 might be the D (6 bases). In germline, CDR1 is LGHNA, CDR2 YSLEER. The CDR3 has 16 residues. V dropped 5 bases and J dropped 5 bases, with 21 bases sitting between them. The CDR3 loop is CASSYEHGTSPYGYTF. The CDR3 bases are TGCGCCAGCAGCTACGAACATGGGACATCTCCTTATGGCTACACCTTC.

The gene calls are TRBV2 and TRBJ1-1, with D possibly TRBD1 on 6 matching bases. CDR3 size: 13 residues. The germline V gene encodes CDR1 SNHLY and CDR2 FYNNEI. V gave up 8 bases and J gave up 0 bases, with 10 bases separating them. The CDR3 DNA sequence: TGTGCCAGCGGGACACTCATGAACACTGAAGCTTTCTTT. It is translated as CASGTLMNTEAFF.

The chain links TRBV9 to TRBJ1-5; D gene ambiguous. Germline V gene lookup returns CDR1 SGDLS and CDR2 YYNGEE. The V gene lost 0 bases and the J gene lost 7 bases, with 8 bases spanning the gap. CDR3 length equals 13 residues. The CDR3 bases are TGTGCCAGCAGCGTAGACCATCTACAGCCCCAGCATTTT. Translated, it gives CASSVDHLQPQHF.

The genes are TRBV7-2 and TRBJ2-1; D call uncertain. Germline CDR1 reads SGHTA; CDR2 reads FQGNSA. With 1 base removed from V and 3 bases from J, the gap between germline ends came to 10 bases. The CDR3 is 15 amino acids. The CDR3: CASSLEGIGYNEQFF. CDR3 coding DNA: TGTGCCAGCAGCTTAGAAGGGATAGGCTACAATGAGCAGTTCTTC.

The chain is built from TRBV28 and TRBJ1-5; D is unclear. The CDR3 consists of 15 residues. Per germline, CDR1 MDHEN and CDR2 SYDVKM. V lost 1 base to trimming and J lost 0 bases, with 7 bases between them. The CDR3 bases are TGTGCCAGCAGTTTATATAGGTATAGCAATCAGCCCCAGCATTTT. Its translation is CASSLYRYSNQPQHF.

The chain combines TRBV7-2 with TRBJ2-5; D gene uncertain. V dropped 1 base and J dropped 2 bases, with 8 bases sitting between them. Germline assignment: CDR1 SGHTA and CDR2 FQGNSA. The CDR3 extends over 14 amino acids. The CDR3 region is CASSLDTAQETQYF. CDR3 bases: TGTGCCAGCAGCTTAGATACAGCACAAGAGACCCAGTACTTC.

The chain uses TRBV7-9 and TRBJ2-7; 7 positions agree with TRBD1. The CDR3 runs 15 residues. V gave up 5 bases and J gave up 0 bases; unmatched junction bases: 7. CDR1 is SEHNR, CDR2 FQNEAQ, per germline (reference sequence). The CDR3 coding sequence is TGTGCCAGCAGCCTCGGACAGGATGTCTCCTACGAGCAGTACTTC. It translates to CASSLGQDVSYEQYF.

This clone was recorded a few times. The V and J genes are TRBV30 and TRBJ2-5; 8 positions agree with TRBD1. Looked up from germline, CDR1 is GTSNPN and CDR2 is SVGIG (reference sequence). With V trimmed by 3 bases and J by 2 bases, 8 bases remained unmatched. The CDR3 is 15 residues long. CDR3 bases: TGTGCCTGGAGCCCCGGGACAGGTCCTCAAGAGACCCAGTACTTC. Amino acid sequence: CAWSPGTGPQETQYF.

This chain joins TRBV5-1 and TRBJ2-5, with TRBD1 matching 9 bases. CDR3 length: 15 amino acids. Germline V CDR1 and CDR2: SGHRS, YFSETQ. V dropped 4 bases and J dropped 2; count of bases not matched to a gene: 6. DNA of the CDR3: TGCGCCAGCAGCCCGGGGACAGGGATTCAAGAGACCCAGTACTTC. Protein sequence: CASSPGTGIQETQYF. Drawing the rest from reference TRBV5-1 and TRBJ2-5, the complete variable domain is KAGVTQTPRYLIKTRGQQVTLSCSPISGHRSVSWYQQTPGQGLQFLFEYFSETQRNKGNFPGRFSGRQFSNSRSEMNVSTLELGDSALYLCASSPGTGIQETQYFGPGTRLLVL.

On this clone itself: One junction end disagrees with the germline gene, perhaps due to a read error. The J gene is TRBJ2-1, the V gene TRBV30; no clear D. The CDR3 extends over 13 amino acids. CDR1 is GTSNPN, CDR2 SVGIG, per germline (reference sequence). The CDR3 DNA reads TGTGCCTGGAGCCCGGGCTCCCACAATGAGCAGTTCTTC. It codes for CAWSPGSHNEQFF.

The CDR3 spells CAWGPTASGHEQFF. The CDR3 DNA is TGTGCCTGGGGACCAACAGCCTCGGGCCATGAGCAGTTCTTC. The genes are TRBV30 and TRBJ2-1; D uncertain. The CDR3 covers 14 residues. Germline CDR1 and CDR2: GTSNPN and SVGIG (reference sequence). The V end was cut by 5 bases, the J end by 8 bases, with 19 bases between.

The chain uses TRBV5-6 and TRBJ2-7, with 7 bases identical to TRBD1. This CDR3 region has 14 residues. With 2 bases clipped from V and 3 bases from J, the junction kept 5 bases outside the gene matches. Germline values: CDR1 SGHDT, CDR2 YYEEEE. CDR3 loop: CASSLLRDSYEQYF. CDR3 coding DNA: TGTGCCAGCAGCTTACTCCGGGACAGCTACGAGCAGTACTTC.

The V and J genes are TRBV6-1 and TRBJ2-2; D call uncertain. Germline V lookup: CDR1 MNHNS, CDR2 SASEGT. This CDR3 has 13 amino acids. V was shortened by 6 bases and J by 6 bases, with 11 bases between the two germline ends. This CDR3 reads CASSPLGAGELFF. Written as DNA, the CDR3 is TGTGCCAGCAGCCCCCTGGGCGCCGGGGAGCTGTTTTTT.

The chain links TRBV6-6 to TRBJ2-5; D may be TRBD1 (6 bases). The CDR3 runs to 11 residues. With 6 bases removed from V and 5 bases from J, the gap between germline ends came to 7 bases. CDR1 is MNHNY, CDR2 SVGAGI, per germline (reference sequence). The CDR3 DNA follows: TGTGCCAGCAGGCAGGGGGAGACCCAGTACTTC. As protein: CASRQGETQYF.

This sequence joins TRBV28 and TRBJ2-2; D possibly corresponds to TRBD2 (6 bases). The CDR3 has 15 residues. The germline CDR1 and CDR2 sequences are MDHEN and SYDVKM. The V end lost 2 bases, the J end lost 10 bases, and 17 bases lay between the germline ends. The CDR3 DNA sequence: TGTGCCAGCAGTTTAGGGGGGTCCGCTCAGAAGGAGCTGTTTTTT. Amino acids: CASSLGGSAQKELFF. The entire variable domain, with the rest obtained from reference TRBV28 and TRBJ2-2, is as follows: DVKVTQSSRYLVKRTGEKVFLECVQDMDHENMFWYRQDPGLGLRLIYFSYDVKMKEKGDIPEGYSVSREKKERFSLILESASTNQTSMYLCASSLGGSAQKELFFGEGSRLTVL.

The V call is TRBV29-1, the J call TRBJ2-7, with D possibly TRBD1 on 5 matching bases. The CDR3 length is 11 residues. The germline V and J ends were trimmed by 6 bases and 3 bases, with 9 bases remaining between them. Germline V gives CDR1 SQVTM, CDR2 ANQGSEA. CDR3 protein: CSVPTGYEQYF. The DNA of the CDR3 is TGCAGCGTCCCCACAGGCTACGAGCAGTACTTC.

The genes are TRBV7-2 and TRBJ1-1, with TRBD1 matching over 8 bases. Looked up from germline, CDR1 is SGHTA and CDR2 is FQGNSA. CDR3 length: 15 residues. Trimming removed 5 bases from V and 1 base from J; junction bases left unmatched: 6. CDR3 DNA: TGTGCCAGCAGCCGACGCACAGGGGGGAACACTGAAGCTTTCTTT. Its protein product is CASSRRTGGNTEAFF. Using reference TRBV7-2 and TRBJ1-1 for the parts outside the CDR3, the full variable domain is GAGVSQSPSNKVTEKGKDVELRCDPISGHTALYWYRQSLGQGLEFLIYFQGNSAPDKSGLPSDRFSAERTGGSVSTLTIQRTQQEDSAVYLCASSRRTGGNTEAFFGQGTRLTVV.

V gene TRBV30 combines with J gene TRBJ1-5; tentative D call: TRBD1 (5 bases). The CDR3 runs 14 residues. V lost 5 bases to trimming and J lost 4 bases, with 15 bases between them. Germline CDR1 GTSNPN, CDR2 SVGIG (reference sequence). The CDR3 here is CAWGVRWGNQPQHF. DNA of the CDR3: TGTGCCTGGGGAGTCAGGTGGGGGAATCAGCCCCAGCATTTT.

The J gene is TRBJ1-4, the V gene TRBV25-1; D uncertain. The CDR3 is 12 residues long. Germline loops: CDR1 MGHDK, CDR2 SYGVNS. V dropped 8 bases and J dropped 10 bases, with 14 bases sitting between them. This CDR3 is CASGPPLGKLFF. CDR3 DNA sequence: TGTGCCAGCGGCCCACCTCTGGGAAAACTGTTTTTT. Supplemented by reference TRBV25-1 and TRBJ1-4, the full variable domain reads EADIYQTPRYLVIGTGKKITLECSQTMGHDKMYWYQQDPGMELHLIHYSYGVNSTEKGDLSSESTVSRIRTEHFPLTLESARPSHTSQYLCASGPPLGKLFFGSGTQLSVL.

The chain is built from TRBV25-1 and TRBJ2-7; 10 bases map to TRBD2. The CDR3 extends over 16 amino acids. CDR1 and CDR2 from the germline V gene are MGHDK and SYGVNS. The junction had 7 bases not matched to a gene; V was cut back by 3 bases and J by 2 bases. The CDR3 nucleotides read TGTGCCAGCAGTGACAACCTAGCGGGGGAACCCTACGAGCAGTACTTC. This gives the protein CASSDNLAGEPYEQYF.